A selection of T cell receptor beta chains follows, all from one sample in a study of human T cells and chemical hapten exposure. TCRdb reprocessed the RACE reads with MiXCR, giving one entry per CDR3 protein. This table has some 350,000 distinct CDR3 sequences, around 7% appearing once. Sequencing used whole blood, obtained in connection with sensitization to the hapten diphenylcyclopropenone (DPC). The receptors shown here come from a woman aged 18 to 35 with alopecia areata. Some clones in this sample may be carry-over from other donors' samples. CDR3s include the opening cysteine and the closing phenylalanine or tryptophan. The order of the fields is J gene, V gene, D gene, clone size, CDR3 protein, CDR3 DNA. D genes are given only for firm matches. Part of the rows lack a size; the others show once, few, many or a class for expanded clones.

J: TRBJ2-7; V: TRBV29-1; D: NA; size: few; CDR3: CSGRDGVSYEQYF; DNA: TGCAGCGGACGGGACGGAGTCTCCTACGAGCAGTACTTC
J: TRBJ2-3; V: TRBV7-9; D: NA; size: many; CDR3: CASSLGRMSTDTQYF; DNA: TGTGCCAGCAGTCTGGGACGTATGAGCACAGATACGCAGTATTTT
J: TRBJ1-4; V: TRBV14; D: NA; size: few; CDR3: CASSQDLPAEKLFF; DNA: TGTGCCAGCAGCCAAGATCTACCCGCCGAAAAACTGTTTTTT
J: TRBJ1-1; V: TRBV5-1; D: NA; size: many; CDR3: CASRVWGDTEAFF; DNA: TGCGCCAGCAGGGTCTGGGGAGACACTGAAGCTTTCTTT
J: TRBJ1-1; V: TRBV28; D: TRBD1; size: NA; CDR3: CASIKGARTEAFF; DNA: TGTGCCAGCATTAAGGGGGCGAGGACTGAAGCTTTCTTT
J: TRBJ1-6; V: TRBV3-1; D: NA; size: many; CDR3: CASSQEGPLHF; DNA: TGTGCCAGCAGCCAAGAGGGCCCACTCCACTTT
J: TRBJ2-1; V: TRBV7-8; D: TRBD1; size: many; CDR3: CASSPPRQGNEQFF; DNA: TGTGCCAGCAGCCCACCTCGACAGGGCAATGAGCAGTTCTTC
J: TRBJ1-3; V: TRBV7-2; D: NA; size: few; CDR3: CASSPDRPPGNTIYF; DNA: TGTGCCAGCAGCCCAGACAGGCCGCCTGGAAACACCATATATTTT
J: TRBJ2-7; V: TRBV5-6; D: NA; size: many; CDR3: CASSLDGRHYEQYF; DNA: TGTGCCAGCAGCTTGGATGGCCGGCACTACGAGCAGTACTTC
J: TRBJ2-3; V: TRBV20-1; D: NA; size: few; CDR3: CSAGGGSGDTQYF; DNA: TGCAGTGCTGGAGGCGGTAGTGGTGATACGCAGTATTTT
J: TRBJ1-2; V: TRBV21-1; D: NA; size: NA; CDR3: CASSRRDRGTSNYGYTF; DNA: TGTGCCAGCAGCCGCCGGGACAGGGGGACGAGTAACTATGGCTACACCTTC
J: TRBJ2-1; V: TRBV24-1; D: NA; size: few; CDR3: CATSDPRTSAYNEQFF; DNA: TGTGCCACCAGTGACCCACGGACTTCTGCCTACAATGAGCAGTTCTTC
J: TRBJ2-3; V: TRBV6-4; D: NA; size: many; CDR3: CASSEGSEGSHTQYF; DNA: TGTGCCAGCAGTGAAGGCTCTGAAGGGAGTCATACGCAGTATTTT
J: TRBJ1-4; V: TRBV12-3/TRBV12-4; D: TRBD1; size: many; CDR3: CASSLARGPKLFF; DNA: TGTGCCAGCAGTTTGGCCAGGGGGCCAAAACTGTTTTTT
J: TRBJ2-3; V: TRBV6-2/TRBV6-3; D: TRBD2; size: few; CDR3: CANSGGLTDTQYF; DNA: TGTGCCAACTCGGGGGGGCTCACAGATACGCAGTATTTT
J: TRBJ2-7; V: TRBV4-3; D: TRBD1; size: many; CDR3: CASSQEQGYEQYF; DNA: TGCGCCAGCAGCCAAGAACAGGGGTACGAGCAGTACTTC
J: TRBJ1-1; V: TRBV7-2; D: NA; size: many; CDR3: CASSLNTNTEAFF; DNA: TGTGCCAGCAGCTTAAATACTAACACTGAAGCTTTCTTT
J: TRBJ2-2; V: TRBV19; D: NA; size: NA; CDR3: CASSMGIGRTTGELFF; DNA: TGTGCCAGTAGTATGGGTATAGGGAGGACCACCGGGGAGCTGTTTTTT
J: TRBJ1-2; V: TRBV10-3; D: NA; size: NA; CDR3: CAISESGNGYTF; DNA: TGTGCCATCAGTGAGTCAGGGAATGGCTACACCTTC
J: TRBJ1-1; V: TRBV3-1; D: NA; size: few; CDR3: CASSQEGRRSAEAFF; DNA: TGTGCCAGCAGCCAAGAAGGGCGCCGTTCGGCTGAAGCTTTCTTT
J: TRBJ2-1; V: TRBV20-1; D: TRBD2; size: few; CDR3: CSALSGTSGDDEQFF; DNA: TGCAGTGCTCTTTCCGGGACTAGCGGGGACGATGAGCAGTTCTTC
J: TRBJ1-4; V: TRBV12-5; D: NA; size: few; CDR3: CASGFRNEKLFF; DNA: TGTGCTAGTGGTTTTCGGAATGAAAAACTGTTTTTT
J: TRBJ1-2; V: TRBV12-3/TRBV12-4; D: NA; size: NA; CDR3: CASSSFGSIIGGYTF; DNA: TGTGCCAGCAGTTCCTTCGGGAGCATTATTGGAGGCTACACCTTC
J: TRBJ2-3; V: TRBV6-4; D: TRBD2; size: many; CDR3: CASSVTSGSTDTQYF; DNA: TGTGCCAGCAGTGTAACTAGCGGCAGCACAGATACGCAGTATTTT
J: TRBJ1-1; V: TRBV6-6; D: NA; size: NA; CDR3: CASSRQGRAEAFF; DNA: TGTGCCAGCTCTAGGCAGGGGAGGGCTGAAGCTTTCTTT
J: TRBJ1-2; V: TRBV12-3/TRBV12-4; D: NA; size: NA; CDR3: CASSLAPTGSVGYTF; DNA: TGTGCCAGCAGTTTAGCTCCCACAGGGAGCGTAGGCTACACCTTC
J: TRBJ1-1; V: TRBV6-1; D: NA; size: NA; CDR3: CASTGVEAFF; DNA: TGTGCCAGCACCGGGGTTGAAGCTTTCTTT
J: TRBJ2-4; V: TRBV28; D: TRBD1; size: few; CDR3: CASSPADRERNIQYF; DNA: TGTGCCAGCAGCCCGGCGGACAGGGAGAGAAACATTCAGTACTTC
J: TRBJ1-1; V: TRBV14; D: NA; size: many; CDR3: CASSQVNLEAFF; DNA: TGTGCCAGCAGCCAAGTTAATTTGGAAGCTTTCTTT
J: TRBJ2-5; V: TRBV12-3/TRBV12-4; D: NA; size: few; CDR3: CASGGDRYKTYGRETQYF; DNA: TGTGCCAGCGGGGGGGACAGGTACAAGACCTATGGTCGAGAGACCCAGTACTTC
J: TRBJ1-1; V: TRBV7-3; D: NA; size: NA; CDR3: CASSPTGPSSTEAFF; DNA: TGTGCCAGCAGCCCGACAGGCCCCTCGAGCACTGAAGCTTTCTTT
J: TRBJ1-4; V: TRBV6-5; D: NA; size: few; CDR3: CASSHGQTRNEKLFF; DNA: TGTGCCAGCAGTCATGGACAGACCCGGAATGAAAAACTGTTTTTT
J: TRBJ1-1; V: TRBV6-2/TRBV6-3; D: NA; size: few; CDR3: CASLMTQTNTEAFF; DNA: TGTGCCAGCCTCATGACACAAACGAACACTGAAGCTTTCTTT
J: TRBJ1-4; V: TRBV25-1; D: NA; size: NA; CDR3: CASSAREQVNEKLFF; DNA: TGTGCCAGCAGTGCAAGGGAACAGGTTAATGAAAAACTGTTTTTT
J: TRBJ2-3; V: TRBV15; D: NA; size: few; CDR3: CATSRRTEGTQYF; DNA: TGTGCCACCAGCCGTCGGACAGAGGGCACGCAGTATTTT
J: TRBJ1-5; V: TRBV6-5; D: NA; size: many; CDR3: CASSPTWSSNQPQHF; DNA: TGTGCCAGCAGCCCGACATGGAGCAGCAATCAGCCCCAGCATTTT
J: TRBJ1-1; V: TRBV5-1; D: TRBD1; size: NA; CDR3: CASSFKGAPGDTEAFF; DNA: TGCGCCAGCAGCTTTAAGGGGGCGCCGGGGGACACTGAAGCTTTCTTT
J: TRBJ1-2; V: TRBV29-1; D: NA; size: NA; CDR3: CSVEVRSQLSYGYTF; DNA: TGCAGCGTTGAAGTCCGTTCACAGCTGAGCTATGGCTACACCTTC
J: TRBJ1-4; V: TRBV6-6; D: NA; size: NA; CDR3: CASSYPQGTNEKLFF; DNA: TGTGCCAGCAGTTACCCACAGGGAACTAATGAAAAACTGTTTTTT
J: TRBJ1-1; V: TRBV5-1; D: NA; size: few; CDR3: CASSFTTLQVWNTEAFF; DNA: TGCGCCAGCAGCTTTACAACACTTCAGGTCTGGAACACTGAAGCTTTCTTT
J: TRBJ1-2; V: TRBV12-3/TRBV12-4; D: TRBD1; size: few; CDR3: CASSLGQGALSGGYTF; DNA: TGTGCCAGCAGTTTGGGACAGGGGGCGTTGTCGGGTGGCTACACCTTC
J: TRBJ2-3; V: TRBV11-2; D: NA; size: NA; CDR3: CASVGDYQRTDTQYF; DNA: TGTGCCAGCGTTGGGGATTATCAAAGAACAGATACGCAGTATTTT
J: TRBJ1-1; V: TRBV29-1; D: NA; size: few; CDR3: CSVSEDTEAFF; DNA: TGCAGCGTTTCAGAGGACACTGAAGCTTTCTTT
J: TRBJ2-2; V: TRBV5-1; D: TRBD1; size: many; CDR3: CASYRGFTGELFF; DNA: TGCGCCAGCTACAGGGGGTTCACCGGGGAGCTGTTTTTT
J: TRBJ1-2; V: TRBV10-3; D: TRBD1; size: few; CDR3: CAIGTGRYGYTF; DNA: TGTGCCATCGGGACAGGACGGTATGGCTACACCTTC
J: TRBJ2-3; V: TRBV6-2/TRBV6-3; D: NA; size: many; CDR3: CASNPGRDQGTQYF; DNA: TGTGCCAGCAACCCAGGGCGCGATCAGGGTACGCAGTATTTT
J: TRBJ1-1; V: TRBV9; D: NA; size: NA; CDR3: CASSVGPQMNTEAFF; DNA: TGTGCCAGCAGCGTAGGGCCACAAATGAACACTGAAGCTTTCTTT
J: TRBJ2-6; V: TRBV6-5; D: NA; size: NA; CDR3: CASSLLRDSNVLTF; DNA: TGTGCCAGCAGTCTTCTTCGGGACTCCAACGTCCTGACTTTC
J: TRBJ1-2; V: TRBV6-8; D: NA; size: many; CDR3: CASSPAKGVHYGYTF; DNA: TGTGCCAGCAGTCCCGCCAAGGGAGTGCACTATGGCTACACCTTC
J: TRBJ2-1; V: TRBV7-6; D: TRBD2; size: few; CDR3: CASSHPAGGGVTNEQFF; DNA: TGTGCCAGCAGCCACCCAGCGGGGGGGGGCGTAACAAACGAGCAGTTCTTC
J: TRBJ1-1; V: TRBV5-1; D: TRBD1; size: NA; CDR3: CASSLGAGGGDEAFF; DNA: TGCGCCAGCAGCTTGGGAGCAGGGGGCGGTGATGAAGCTTTCTTT
J: TRBJ2-5; V: TRBV2; D: NA; size: NA; CDR3: CASTLQGGSLETQYF; DNA: TGTGCCAGCACCCTCCAGGGGGGGTCCCTAGAGACCCAGTACTTC
J: TRBJ1-5; V: TRBV7-2; D: NA; size: many; CDR3: CASSLGTALSNQPQHF; DNA: TGTGCCAGCAGCTTAGGGACTGCCCTTAGCAATCAGCCCCAGCATTTT
J: TRBJ2-1; V: TRBV5-1; D: NA; size: NA; CDR3: CASSLEATEQFF; DNA: TGCGCCAGCAGCTTGGAAGCCACTGAGCAGTTCTTC
J: TRBJ2-7; V: TRBV4-1; D: NA; size: NA; CDR3: CASSQRVESLEAYEQYF; DNA: TGCGCCAGCAGCCAGAGAGTGGAGTCCCTGGAGGCCTACGAGCAGTACTTC
J: TRBJ2-7; V: TRBV9; D: NA; size: NA; CDR3: CASSVALGPDYEQYF; DNA: TGTGCCAGCAGCGTAGCCCTAGGCCCCGACTACGAGCAGTACTTC
J: TRBJ2-3; V: TRBV5-1; D: NA; size: many; CDR3: CASSLNFDTDTQYF; DNA: TGCGCCAGCAGCTTGAACTTCGACACAGATACGCAGTATTTT
J: TRBJ1-5; V: TRBV12-3/TRBV12-4; D: NA; size: NA; CDR3: CASSPSGGAGFSNQPQHF; DNA: TGTGCCAGCAGTCCATCCGGGGGGGCGGGTTTTAGCAATCAGCCCCAGCATTTT
J: TRBJ1-1; V: TRBV6-5; D: NA; size: few; CDR3: CASSPAGMKPNTEAFF; DNA: TGTGCCAGCAGTCCTGCAGGGATGAAACCGAACACTGAAGCTTTCTTT
J: TRBJ1-4; V: TRBV11-2; D: NA; size: few; CDR3: CASSLAGVRANEKLFF; DNA: TGTGCCAGCAGCTTAGCGGGGGTTCGGGCTAATGAAAAACTGTTTTTT